This T cell receptor beta chain was recorded in a study of tumor and adjacent non-tumor tissue in lung cancer. Study in general: The cohort had around twelve adenocarcinoma, 2 squamous cell and 1 small cell patients.

Study results and caveats: Tumor repertoires had a smaller top 100 clone share than normal lung. Significantly higher TCR diversity was found in tumor than normal lung.

CDR1 and CDR2 (germline): MDHEN, SYDVKM. Trimming cost V 6 bases and J 11 bases, with 18 bases left between them. The CDR3 sequence is 13 residues long. No cell sorting was done before RNA was extracted from the tissue. A modified ARM-PCR protocol with three rounds of nested PCR amplified TCRbeta. MiXCR, run by TCRdb on the multiplex PCR reads, gives a single entry per CDR3 protein. The sample has about 93,000 distinct CDR3 sequences; 65% to 75% are singletons. This clonotype was counted ten times or more. What it binds is unknown. The clonotype was recovered from a man aged 55-75 years with non-small cell lung cancer. Sequenced input: lung tumor tissue. This chain links TRBV28 with TRBJ2-3; D perhaps matches TRBD2 (5 bases). The CDR3 nucleotides are TGTGCCAGCAGCCCTCGGACTGAACGAAGGCAGTATTTT. This translates into CASSPRTERRQYF.